Described below is a single T cell receptor (beta chain) sequence and its context. Original data processing: Amplifying reference gene primers gave estimates of nucleated cell counts. Sequenced by immunoSEQ multiplex PCR; TCRdb stores in-frame clones only, minus some. V and J calls and clone size are copied from that table; D and trimming were computed from the DNA. Of roughly 190,000 clones in the sample, roughly 87% were seen once. The sample originates from a study of blood T cell repertoires in COVID-19. Germline V gives CDR1 MGHRA, CDR2 YSYEKL. There are 15 residues in the CDR3. Between the trimmed V and J ends, which lost 1 base and 2 bases, there was a span of 12 bases.

This receptor was obtained from a woman between 40 and 50 years old with acute or convalescent COVID-19. The chain combines TRBV4-1 with TRBJ2-7; no reliable D call. Sequencing was carried out using peripheral blood. The CDR3 loop reads CASSQVIRNPYEQYF. The CDR3 nucleotides are TGCGCCAGCAGCCAAGTGATCAGGAATCCCTACGAGCAGTACTTC.